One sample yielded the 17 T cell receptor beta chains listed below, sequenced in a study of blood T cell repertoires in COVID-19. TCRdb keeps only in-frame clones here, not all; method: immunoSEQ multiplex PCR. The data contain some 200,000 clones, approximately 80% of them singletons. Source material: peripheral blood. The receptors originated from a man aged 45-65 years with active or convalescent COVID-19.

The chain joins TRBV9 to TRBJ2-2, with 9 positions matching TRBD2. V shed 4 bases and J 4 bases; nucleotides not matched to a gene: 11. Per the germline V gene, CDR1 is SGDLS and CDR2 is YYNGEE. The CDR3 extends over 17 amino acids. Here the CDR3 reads CASSPVAGGRGTGELFF. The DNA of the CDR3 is TGTGCCAGCAGCCCCGTCGCGGGGGGGCGCGGCACCGGGGAGCTGTTTTTT.

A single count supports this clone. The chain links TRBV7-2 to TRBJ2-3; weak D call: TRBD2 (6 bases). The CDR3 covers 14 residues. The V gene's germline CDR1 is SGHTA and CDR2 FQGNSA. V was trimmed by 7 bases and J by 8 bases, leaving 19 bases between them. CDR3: CASTSGSSGGTQYF. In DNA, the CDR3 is TGTGCCAGCACGAGCGGGTCGAGCGGTGGTACGCAGTATTTT.

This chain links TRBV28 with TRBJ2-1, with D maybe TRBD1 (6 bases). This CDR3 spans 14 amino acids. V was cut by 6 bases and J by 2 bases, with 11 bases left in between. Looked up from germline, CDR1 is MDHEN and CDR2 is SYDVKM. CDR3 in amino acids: CASRYRETYNEQFF. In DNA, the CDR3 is TGTGCCAGCAGGTACAGGGAAACCTACAATGAGCAGTTCTTC.

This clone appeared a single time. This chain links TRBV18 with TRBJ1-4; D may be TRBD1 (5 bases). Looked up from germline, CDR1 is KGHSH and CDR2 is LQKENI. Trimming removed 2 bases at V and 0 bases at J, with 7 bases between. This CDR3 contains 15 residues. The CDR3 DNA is TGTGCCAGCTCACCATGGACACCAACTAATGAAAAACTGTTTTTT. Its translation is CASSPWTPTNEKLFF.

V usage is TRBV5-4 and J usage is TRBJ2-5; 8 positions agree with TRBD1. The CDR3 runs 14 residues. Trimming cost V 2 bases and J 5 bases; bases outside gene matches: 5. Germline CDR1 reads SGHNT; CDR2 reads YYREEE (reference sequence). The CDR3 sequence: CASSFRQGYETQYF. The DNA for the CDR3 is TGTGCCAGCAGCTTCCGACAGGGGTACGAGACCCAGTACTTC.

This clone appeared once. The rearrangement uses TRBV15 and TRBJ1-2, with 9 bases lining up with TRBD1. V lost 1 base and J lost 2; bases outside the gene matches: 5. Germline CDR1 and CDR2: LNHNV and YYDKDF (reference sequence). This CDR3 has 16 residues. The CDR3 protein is CATSRVGQGLNYGYTF. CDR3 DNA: TGTGCCACCAGCAGAGTGGGACAGGGATTAAACTATGGCTACACCTTC.

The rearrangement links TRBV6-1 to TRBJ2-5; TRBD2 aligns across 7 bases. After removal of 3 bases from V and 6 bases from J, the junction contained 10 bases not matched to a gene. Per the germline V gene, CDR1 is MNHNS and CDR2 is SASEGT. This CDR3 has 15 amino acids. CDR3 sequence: CASSDLGTSVKTQYF. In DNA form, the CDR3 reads TGTGCCAGCAGTGACCTGGGAACTAGCGTGAAGACCCAGTACTTC.

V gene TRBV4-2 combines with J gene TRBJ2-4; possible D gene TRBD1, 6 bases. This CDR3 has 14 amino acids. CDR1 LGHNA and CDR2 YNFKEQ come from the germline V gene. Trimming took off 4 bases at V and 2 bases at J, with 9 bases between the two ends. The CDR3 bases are TGTGCCAGCAGCCTAGGACAGTCCAAAAACATTCAGTACTTC. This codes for CASSLGQSKNIQYF.

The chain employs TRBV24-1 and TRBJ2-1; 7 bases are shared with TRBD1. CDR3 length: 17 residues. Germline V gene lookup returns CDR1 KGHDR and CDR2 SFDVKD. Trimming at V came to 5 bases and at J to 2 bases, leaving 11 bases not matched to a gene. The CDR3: CATSAISRQGAYNEQFF. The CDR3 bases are TGTGCCACCAGTGCCATCTCAAGACAGGGCGCCTACAATGAGCAGTTCTTC.

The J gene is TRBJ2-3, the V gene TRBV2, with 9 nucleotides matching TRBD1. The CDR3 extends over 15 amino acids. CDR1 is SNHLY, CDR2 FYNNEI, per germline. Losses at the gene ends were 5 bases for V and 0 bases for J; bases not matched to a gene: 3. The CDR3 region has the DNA TGTGCCAGCAGTAGGGACAGGGCTAGCACAGATACGCAGTATTTT. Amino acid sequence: CASSRDRASTDTQYF.

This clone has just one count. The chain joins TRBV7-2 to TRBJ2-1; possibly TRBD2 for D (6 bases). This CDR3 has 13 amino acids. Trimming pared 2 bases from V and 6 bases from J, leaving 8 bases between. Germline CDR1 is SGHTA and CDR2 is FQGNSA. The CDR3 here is CASSLRRGNEQFF. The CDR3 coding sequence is TGTGCCAGCAGCTTAAGGAGGGGCAATGAGCAGTTCTTC.

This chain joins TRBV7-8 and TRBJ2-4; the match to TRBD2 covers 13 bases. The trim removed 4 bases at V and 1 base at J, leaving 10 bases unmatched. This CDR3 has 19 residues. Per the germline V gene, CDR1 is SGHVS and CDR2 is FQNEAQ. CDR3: CASSSRGLAGPVAKNIQYF. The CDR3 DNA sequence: TGTGCCAGCAGCTCGAGGGGACTAGCGGGACCTGTGGCCAAAAACATTCAGTACTTC.

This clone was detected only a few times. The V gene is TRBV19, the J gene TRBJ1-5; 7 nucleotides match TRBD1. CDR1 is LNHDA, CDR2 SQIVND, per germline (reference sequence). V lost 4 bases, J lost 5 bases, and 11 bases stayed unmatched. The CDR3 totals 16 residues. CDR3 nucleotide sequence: TGTGCCAGTAGTACTCCGACAGGGACACTGGATCAGCCCCAGCATTTT. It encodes CASSTPTGTLDQPQHF.

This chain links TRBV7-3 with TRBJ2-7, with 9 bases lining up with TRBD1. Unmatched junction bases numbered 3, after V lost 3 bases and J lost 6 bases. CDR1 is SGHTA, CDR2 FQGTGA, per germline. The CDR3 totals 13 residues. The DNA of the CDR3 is TGTGCCAGCAGCTTGGACAGGGGAGGCGAGCAGTACTTC. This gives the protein CASSLDRGGEQYF. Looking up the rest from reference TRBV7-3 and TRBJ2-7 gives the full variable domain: GAGVSQTPSNKVTEKGKYVELRCDPISGHTALYWYRQSLGQGPEFLIYFQGTGAADDSGLPNDRFFAVRPEGSVSTLKIQRTERGDSAVYLCASSLDRGGEQYFGPGTRLTVT.

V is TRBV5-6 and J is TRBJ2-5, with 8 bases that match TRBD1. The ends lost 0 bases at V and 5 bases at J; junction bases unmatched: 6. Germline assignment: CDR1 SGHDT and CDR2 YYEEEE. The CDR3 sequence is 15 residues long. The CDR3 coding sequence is TGTGCCAGCAGCTTGGCCAAGACAGGGGACGAGACCCAGTACTTC. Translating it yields CASSLAKTGDETQYF. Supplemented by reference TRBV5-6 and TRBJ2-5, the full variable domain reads DAGVTQSPTHLIKTRGQQVTLRCSPKSGHDTVSWYQQALGQGPQFIFQYYEEEERQRGNFPDRFSGHQFPNYSSELNVNALLLGDSALYLCASSLAKTGDETQYFGPGTRLLVL.

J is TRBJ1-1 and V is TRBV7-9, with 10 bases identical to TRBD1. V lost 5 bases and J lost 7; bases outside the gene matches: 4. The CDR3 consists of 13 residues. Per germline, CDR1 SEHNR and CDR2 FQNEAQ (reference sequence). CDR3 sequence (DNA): TGTGCCAGCAGCCTGGGACAGGGGATTGAAGCTTTCTTT. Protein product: CASSLGQGIEAFF.

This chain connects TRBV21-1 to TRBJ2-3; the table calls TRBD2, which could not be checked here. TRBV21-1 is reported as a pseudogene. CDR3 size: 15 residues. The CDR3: CASSIGREGTDTQYF. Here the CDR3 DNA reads TGTGCCAGCAGCATTGGGAGGGAGGGGACAGATACGCAGTATTTT.